A single sample gave rise to the 4 T cell receptor beta chains below, sequenced in a study of CD8+CD57+ T cells in acquired aplastic anemia. Genomic DNA templated the TCR beta VDJ and CDR3 profiling. Using its own MiXCR run on the reads, TCRdb lists one record per CDR3 protein. Here the sample spans roughly 80,000 distinct CDR3 sequences, roughly 72% being singletons. Sequencing involved patients with CD8+CD57+ cell expansion previously shown by flow cytometry. The sequencing sample was made of sorted CD4+, CD8+, or CD8+CD57+ T cells (not recorded which) from PBMCs. All receptors derive from a human donor with aplastic anemia.

The chain joins TRBV5-1 to TRBJ2-1; 8 bases agree with TRBD2. Trimming at V came to 6 bases and at J to 6 bases, leaving 8 bases not matched to a gene. In germline, CDR1 is SGHRS, CDR2 YFSETQ. This CDR3 region has 14 residues. The CDR3 bases are TGCGCCAGCAAGAGACTAGCGCGGGGCAATGAGCAGTTCTTC. Residues: CASKRLARGNEQFF. Full variable domain (missing parts from reference TRBV5-1 and TRBJ2-1): KAGVTQTPRYLIKTRGQQVTLSCSPISGHRSVSWYQQTPGQGLQFLFEYFSETQRNKGNFPGRFSGRQFSNSRSEMNVSTLELGDSALYLCASKRLARGNEQFFGPGTRLTVL.

This chain joins TRBV15 and TRBJ1-6, with D unresolved. Trimming cost V 3 bases and J 6 bases, with 18 bases left between them. CDR1 and CDR2 (germline): LNHNV, YYDKDF (reference sequence). CDR3 size: 17 residues. CDR3 sequence (DNA): TGTGCCACCAGCAGCGCAATTTTGGACGTACGTAATTCACCCCTCCACTTT. This sequence encodes CATSSAILDVRNSPLHF.

This clonotype appeared many times. The chain is built from TRBV5-1 and TRBJ2-7; possibly TRBD1 for D (6 bases). Germline V gene data show CDR1 as SGHRS and CDR2 as YFSETQ. The CDR3 consists of 13 residues. Trimming stripped 0 bases from V and 5 bases from J, with 9 bases between. Written as DNA, the CDR3 is TGCGCCAGCAGCTTGGTTGCAGGGGACGAGCAGTACTTC. It specifies CASSLVAGDEQYF.

The chain couples TRBV2 to TRBJ2-7, with unresolved D. V was cut by 6 bases and J by 4 bases, with 10 bases left in between. Germline loops: CDR1 SNHLY, CDR2 FYNNEI. The CDR3 is made up of 12 amino acids. DNA of the CDR3: TGTGCCAGCAGGGACGGAAAATACGAGCAGTACTTC. Translating it yields CASRDGKYEQYF.